These 23 T cell receptor beta chains share one sample of origin, sequenced in a study of spatial heterogeneity in lung cancer. A single record per CDR3 protein comes from TCRdb applying MiXCR to the 5' RACE reads. Among 35,000 to 45,000 distinct CDR3 sequences, approximately 22% were seen once, and the ten largest hold under 8%. Time point meaning: blood at routine non-recurrence follow-up after resection. This material consisted of PBMCs, taken at follow-up. Every receptor here comes from a female donor with early-stage non-small cell lung cancer.

This clonotype was picked up many times. The genes are TRBV18 and TRBJ2-6; D remains ambiguous. Germline-derived CDR1 and CDR2 are KGHSH and LQKENI. Trimming removed 4 bases from V and 3 bases from J, with 13 bases in between. The CDR3 sequence is 16 residues long. The DNA of the CDR3 is TGTGCCAGCTCACGAACAGACTTTGTTGGGGCCAACGTCCTGACTTTC. Its protein product is CASSRTDFVGANVLTF. Using reference TRBV18 and TRBJ2-6 for the parts outside the CDR3, the full variable domain is NAGVMQNPRHLVRRRGQEARLRCSPMKGHSHVYWYRQLPEEGLKFMVYLQKENIIDESGMPKERFSAEFPKEGPSILRIQQVVRGDSAAYFCASSRTDFVGANVLTFGAGSRLTVL.

CDR3 loop: CASSLRPANTGELFF. CDR3 DNA sequence: TGTGCCAGCAGTTTACGGCCGGCGAACACCGGGGAGCTGTTTTTT. The chain joins TRBV12-3 or TRBV12-4 to TRBJ2-2; D is unclear. With 2 bases removed from V and 0 bases from J, the gap between germline ends came to 7 bases. The CDR3 is made up of 15 amino acids.

This clonotype was seen a few times. This chain connects TRBV7-9 to TRBJ2-2; no clear D gene. The germline V gene has CDR1 SEHNR and CDR2 FQNEAQ (reference sequence). Trimming left V 1 base short and J 5 bases short, with 14 bases between. This CDR3 comprises 16 residues. DNA for the CDR3: TGTGCCAGCAGCTTAGAGCCCAAAGCTCAGACCGGGGAGCTGTTTTTT. This codes for CASSLEPKAQTGELFF.

This clonotype was seen only a few times. V gene TRBV19 combines with J gene TRBJ2-1; D gene uncertain. The V end lost 5 bases, the J end lost 12 bases, and 11 bases lay between the germline ends. Germline V gene sequence: CDR1 LNHDA, CDR2 SQIVND (reference sequence). The CDR3 runs to 11 residues. For the CDR3, the DNA is TGTGCCAGTAGTGCGTTATTATGGCAGTTCTTC. Amino acids: CASSALLWQFF. Full variable domain (outside the CDR3, taken from reference TRBV19 and TRBJ2-1): DGGITQSPKYLFRKEGQNVTLSCEQNLNHDAMYWYRQDPGQGLRLIYYSQIVNDFQKGDIAEGYSVSREKKESFPLTVTSAQKNPTAFYLCASSALLWQFFGPGTRLTVL.

This chain joins TRBV12-3 or TRBV12-4 and TRBJ1-1; 7 bases map to TRBD1. CDR3 size: 13 residues. The junction had 12 bases not matched to a gene; V was cut back by 6 bases and J by 11 bases. Here the CDR3 reads CASRDWGQLNAFF. The CDR3 DNA is TGTGCCAGCAGGGACTGGGGACAGCTGAACGCTTTCTTT.

The rearrangement links TRBV2 to TRBJ2-1; D remains ambiguous. With 6 bases removed from V and 1 base from J, the gap between germline ends came to 10 bases. This CDR3 region has 14 residues. CDR1 and CDR2 (germline): SNHLY, FYNNEI. The CDR3 nucleotides are TGTGCCAGCAGGCTGACATTATCCTACAATGAGCAGTTCTTC. It yields the protein CASRLTLSYNEQFF.

The chain uses TRBV27 and TRBJ1-2; TRBD1 matches 11 bases. J lost 3 bases, V lost 6 bases, and 6 bases had no gene match. This CDR3 is 15 amino acids long. Germline-derived CDR1 and CDR2 are MNHEY and SMNVEV (reference sequence). The CDR3 spells CASRPGQGADYGYTF. CDR3 nucleotide sequence: TGTGCCAGCAGGCCAGGACAGGGGGCAGACTATGGCTACACCTTC.

The chain combines TRBV25-1 with TRBJ1-1; no reliable D call. The CDR3 loop spans 13 amino acids. V was clipped by 3 bases and J by 5 bases, with 10 bases between them. Germline CDR1 and CDR2: MGHDK and SYGVNS. The CDR3 sequence: CASSEAYGTEAFF. The CDR3 bases are TGTGCCAGCAGTGAGGCGTATGGGACTGAAGCTTTCTTT.

This clonotype was detected many times. The CDR3 DNA is TGTGCCAGCACGCGGAAGCGGCCAGGTTCATCTCCAAATCAGCCCCAGCATTTT. This codes for CASTRKRPGSSPNQPQHF. V gene TRBV12-3 or TRBV12-4 combines with J gene TRBJ1-5; no firm D call. The CDR3 spans 18 residues. Trimming removed 7 bases at V and 4 bases at J, with 26 bases between.

This clonotype turned up a few times. V gene TRBV5-6 combines with J gene TRBJ2-6; weak D call: TRBD2 (5 bases). V lost 1 base, J lost 1 base, and 18 bases lay in between. CDR1 is SGHDT and CDR2 is YYEEEE in the germline V gene. The CDR3 contains 19 residues. In DNA, the CDR3 is TGTGCCAGCAGCTTGAGGGAGAGGATACAGATTTCTGGGGCCAACGTCCTGACTTTC. Protein sequence: CASSLRERIQISGANVLTF.

This CDR3 is CASTPRAYNEQFF. The CDR3 DNA reads TGTGCCAGCACCCCTAGGGCTTACAATGAGCAGTTCTTC. This chain connects TRBV6-5 to TRBJ2-1; D not certain. The CDR3 extends over 13 amino acids. The germline CDR1 and CDR2 sequences are MNHEY and SVGAGI. V lost 7 bases to trimming and J lost 4 bases, with 11 bases between them.

There are many counts of this clonotype. V and J are TRBV27 and TRBJ2-7, with TRBD2 matching 9 bases. Germline trimming cut 5 bases from V and 0 bases from J; bases unmatched to any gene: 8. The CDR3 has 16 residues. Germline loops: CDR1 MNHEY, CDR2 SMNVEV (reference sequence). Here the CDR3 reads CASSPSSGTSSYEQYF. The CDR3 nucleotides read TGTGCCAGCAGTCCATCTAGCGGGACCAGCTCCTACGAGCAGTACTTC.

Many counts were recorded for this clonotype. The rearrangement links TRBV3-1 to TRBJ2-5; 10 nucleotides align to TRBD2. After removal of 4 bases from V and 5 bases from J, the junction contained 10 bases not matched to a gene. CDR3 length equals 16 residues. The V gene's germline CDR1 is LGHDT and CDR2 YNNKEL (reference sequence). In DNA form, the CDR3 reads TGTGCCAGCAGCCTCCTAGCGGGAGACTTGGATGAGACCCAGTACTTC. Protein: CASSLLAGDLDETQYF.

The chain carries TRBV12-2 and TRBJ1-5. TRBV12-2 is assigned pseudogene status. CDR3 length: 13 residues. CDR3 nucleotide sequence: TGTGCAAGTCGCTTACATAGCAATCAGCCCCAGCATTTT. Translating it yields CASRLHSNQPQHF.

This clonotype came up a few times. This chain links TRBV9 with TRBJ2-5; D gene uncertain. Deletions cut 4 bases from V and 5 bases from J, with 9 bases between. There are 12 residues in the CDR3. CDR1 and CDR2 (germline): SGDLS, YYNGEE. CDR3 nucleotides: TGTGCCAGCAGCAGGGTCCAGGAGACCCAGTACTTC. It is translated as CASSRVQETQYF.

V usage is TRBV29-1 and J usage is TRBJ2-3, with D unresolved. CDR3 length: 11 residues. From germline, CDR1 is SQVTM and CDR2 ANQGSEA. V was trimmed by 7 bases and J by 2 bases, leaving 7 bases between them. CDR3 coding DNA: TGCAGCGCCGCCGTCACAGATACGCAGTATTTT. It translates to CSAAVTDTQYF.

The CDR3 bases are TGCAGTGCTAGAGATCTAACGGAAACGAACACCGGGGAGCTGTTTTTT. It specifies CSARDLTETNTGELFF. The gene calls are TRBV20-1 and TRBJ2-2; D uncertain. Trimming took 0 bases from V and 0 from J, leaving 11 bases between them. Germline CDR1 DFQATT, CDR2 SNEGSKA (reference sequence). This CDR3 has 16 amino acids.

This chain uses TRBV12-5 with TRBJ2-7; D remains ambiguous. This CDR3 is 10 amino acids long. Germline CDR1 LGHNT, CDR2 FRNRAP. V was trimmed by 5 bases and J by 4 bases, leaving 3 bases between them. The CDR3 DNA reads TGTGCTAGTGGTAATTACGAGCAGTACTTC. It specifies CASGNYEQYF.

Ten or more counts support this clonotype. CDR3 in amino acids: CASSRDRAEQYV. The DNA for the CDR3 is TGTGCCAGCAGCCGCGACAGGGCCGAGCAGTACGTC. The genes are TRBV7-9 and TRBJ2-7, with 7 bases that match TRBD1. The CDR3 is made up of 12 amino acids. The trim removed 5 bases at V and 6 bases at J, leaving 4 bases unmatched. Germline values: CDR1 SEHNR, CDR2 FQNEAQ (reference sequence).

This clonotype was seen a few times. The rearrangement joins TRBV12-5 to TRBJ1-4, with 7 bases that match TRBD1. The CDR3 extends over 16 amino acids. CDR1 LGHNT and CDR2 FRNRAP come from the germline V gene. J gave up 8 bases and V 4 bases, and 13 bases lay outside the gene matches. The CDR3 loop reads CASGSTRGTDYEKLFF. CDR3 in DNA: TGTGCTAGTGGTTCGACGAGAGGGACAGACTACGAAAAACTGTTTTTT.

Within the sample, this clonotype is medium-sized. J is TRBJ2-3 and V is TRBV13; 8 bases fit TRBD2. V lost 5 bases to trimming and J lost 1 base; unmatched junction nucleotides: 5. Germline V gene data show CDR1 as PRHDT and CDR2 as FYEKMQ (reference sequence). This CDR3 region has 15 residues. The CDR3 protein is CASSVSGTGTDTQYF. The CDR3 region has the DNA TGTGCCAGCAGCGTTAGCGGGACGGGCACAGATACGCAGTATTTT.

The chain uses TRBV15 and TRBJ1-3; D gene unclear. CDR1 and CDR2 from the germline V gene are LNHNV and YYDKDF (reference sequence). Between the trimmed V and J ends, which lost 4 bases and 4 bases, there was a span of 17 bases. The CDR3 is 16 amino acids. CDR3 sequence (DNA): TGTGCCACCAGCACCCGAGACGGCTTTTTGGGAAACACCATATATTTT. It codes for CATSTRDGFLGNTIYF. The whole variable domain, filled in from reference TRBV15 and TRBJ1-3, reads DAMVIQNPRYQVTQFGKPVTLSCSQTLNHNVMYWYQQKSSQAPKLLFHYYDKDFNNEADTPDNFQSRRPNTSFCFLDIRSPGLGDTAMYLCATSTRDGFLGNTIYFGEGSWLTVV.

This clonotype was observed a few times. The chain employs TRBV7-9 and TRBJ2-1; TRBD2 agrees at 9 bases. This CDR3 comprises 13 residues. Trimming removed 1 base from V and 15 bases from J; junction bases left unmatched: 7. Germline V lookup: CDR1 SEHNR, CDR2 FQNEAQ (reference sequence). CDR3 coding DNA: TGTGCCAGCAGCTTAGTGGTAGCGGGAGATCGGTTCTTC. It codes for CASSLVVAGDRFF.